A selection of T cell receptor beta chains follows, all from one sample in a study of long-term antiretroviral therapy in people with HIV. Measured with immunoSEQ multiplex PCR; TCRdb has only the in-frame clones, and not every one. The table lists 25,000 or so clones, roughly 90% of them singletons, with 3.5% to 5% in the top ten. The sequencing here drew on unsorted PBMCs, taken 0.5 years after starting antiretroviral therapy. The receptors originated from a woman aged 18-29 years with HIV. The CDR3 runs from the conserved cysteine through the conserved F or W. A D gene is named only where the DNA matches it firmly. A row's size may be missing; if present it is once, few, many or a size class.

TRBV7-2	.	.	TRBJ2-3	CASSFRRDTQYF	TGTGCCAGCAGCTTCCGGCGGGATACGCAGTATTTT
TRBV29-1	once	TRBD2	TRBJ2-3	CSVRPGLVGTDTQYF	TGCAGCGTGAGACCGGGACTAGTCGGCACAGATACGCAGTATTTT
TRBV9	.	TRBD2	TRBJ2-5	CASSVGGGQETQYF	TGTGCCAGCAGCGTAGGGGGGGGCCAAGAGACCCAGTACTTC
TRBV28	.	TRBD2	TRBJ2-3	CASRTLETSGGDQYF	TGTGCCAGCAGGACCCTTGAGACTAGCGGTGGGGACCAGTATTTT
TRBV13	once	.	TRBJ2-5	CASSPSWGVRETQYF	TGTGCCAGCAGCCCTTCATGGGGGGTCCGGGAGACCCAGTACTTC
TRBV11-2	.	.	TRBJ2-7	CASSLIFPVQYF	TGTGCCAGCAGCTTAATTTTCCCGGTGCAGTACTTC
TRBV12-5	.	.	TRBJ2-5	CASGLPGSETQYF	TGTGCTAGTGGGCTGCCGGGATCCGAGACCCAGTACTTC
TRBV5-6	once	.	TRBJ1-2	CASSHPSWGNGYTF	TGTGCCAGCAGCCATCCCTCCTGGGGGAATGGCTACACCTTC
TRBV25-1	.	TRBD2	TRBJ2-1	CASSAGGASGARNEQFF	TGTGCCAGCAGTGCGGGGGGGGCCAGCGGAGCAAGAAATGAGCAGTTCTTC
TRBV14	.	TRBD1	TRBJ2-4	CASSQVGTGRENIQYF	TGTGCCAGCAGCCAAGTAGGGACAGGGAGGGAAAACATTCAGTACTTC
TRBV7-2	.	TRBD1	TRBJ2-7	CASSSAGTGNDEQYF	TGTGCCAGCAGCTCCGCCGGGACAGGGAATGACGAGCAGTACTTC
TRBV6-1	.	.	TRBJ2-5	CASSGPTMYQETQYF	TGTGCCAGCAGTGGACCGACAATGTACCAAGAGACCCAGTACTTC
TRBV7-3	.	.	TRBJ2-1	CASSLFRLSSSYNEQFF	TGTGCCAGCAGCTTATTCCGACTCAGTAGCTCCTACAATGAGCAGTTCTTC
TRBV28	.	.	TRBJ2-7	CASLGGGSSYEQYF	TGTGCCAGCCTAGGGGGGGGGAGCTCCTACGAGCAGTACTTC
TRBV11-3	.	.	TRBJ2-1	CASSWDSFDNEQFF	TGTGCCAGCAGCTGGGACTCGTTCGACAATGAGCAGTTCTTC
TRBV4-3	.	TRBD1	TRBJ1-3	CASSQTRGPNGNTIYF	TGCGCCAGCAGCCAAACTAGGGGGCCCAATGGAAACACCATATATTTT
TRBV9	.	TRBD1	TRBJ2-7	CASSAGGTGNHEQYF	TGTGCCAGCAGCGCCGGAGGGACAGGGAACCACGAGCAGTACTTC
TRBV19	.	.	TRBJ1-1	CASSVGRSMNTEAFF	TGTGCCAGTAGCGTGGGACGTTCGATGAACACTGAAGCTTTCTTT
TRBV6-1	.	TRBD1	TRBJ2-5	CASSEWDRGLGTQYF	TGTGCCAGCAGTGAATGGGACAGGGGGTTAGGGACCCAGTACTTC
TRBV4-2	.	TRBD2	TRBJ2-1	CASSPGGTAPNEQFF	TGTGCCAGCAGCCCGGGGGGAACCGCTCCCAATGAGCAGTTCTTC
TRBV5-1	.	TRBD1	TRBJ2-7	CASSPAGTGDRGNF	TGCGCCAGCAGCCCGGCAGGGACAGGGGACAGGGGTAACTTC
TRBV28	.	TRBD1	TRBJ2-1	CASSLDRGNNEQFF	TGTGCCAGCAGCCTTGACAGGGGAAACAATGAGCAGTTCTTC